What follows describes a single T cell receptor beta chain. Its specificity is not known. Germline V CDR1 and CDR2: LGHNT, FRNRAP. V was shortened by 1 base and J by 5 bases, with 11 bases between the two germline ends. This CDR3 has 15 amino acids. The libraries were made with immunoSEQ v3.0 at survey level. Clones were sequenced by immunoSEQ multiplex PCR, and TCRdb holds only the in-frame ones, with some missing. The sample has roughly 18,000 clones, around 80% seen once; the top ten hold approximately 15%. All donors provided no fewer than one pre-ART and no fewer than two post-ART PBMC samples. The data are from a study of long-term antiretroviral therapy in people with HIV. Study-wide results and caveats: Whereas controls had wider CDR3 length ranges, HIV repertoires had narrower ones. Repertoire dominance by clones expanded before ART was seen at all time points. Information on adherence to ART, viral resistance or therapy changes was unavailable.

The J gene is TRBJ2-2, the V gene TRBV12-5; D might be TRBD1 or TRBD2, each matching 5 bases. The sequencing here drew on unsorted PBMCs, taken 2.9 years after starting antiretroviral therapy. The clonotype comes from a woman in her 30s with HIV. CDR3 nucleotides: TGTGCTAGTGGTTTGGCCATGGGACGGACCGGGGAGCTGTTTTTT. It translates to CASGLAMGRTGELFF.